The T cell receptor (beta chain) under discussion was sequenced for a study of glioma-infiltrating T cells. TCR alpha and beta CDR3 regions were amplified from RNA using iRepertoire nested multiplex PCR. One entry per CDR3 protein results from TCRdb running MiXCR on the multiplex PCR reads. The data hold around 99,000 distinct CDR3 sequences, with about 25% observed a single time. This clonotype was seen once. The CDR3 is 13 amino acids. Germline V lookup: CDR1 MNHNY, CDR2 SVGAGI (reference sequence). The V end lost 0 bases, the J end lost 13 bases, and 14 bases lay between the germline ends. The J gene is TRBJ2-3, the V gene TRBV6-6; a possible D gene is TRBD1 (6 bases). The TCR comes from a human donor with low-grade glioma or glioblastoma, undergoing nonglioma brain surgery, or in good health (not recorded which). The sequencing sample was made of glioma tissue, nonneoplastic brain tissue, or PBMCs (not recorded which). For the CDR3, the DNA is TGTGCCAGCAGTTACTCTCCCAGGGGTACAGAGTATTTT. Its translation: CASSYSPRGTEYF.